This T cell receptor beta chain was recorded in a study of cytomegalovirus exposure and HLA in healthy donors. For this clone: The junction departs from the called germline gene at one end, perhaps through a read error.

Germline lookup yields CDR1 SSHAT and CDR2 FNYEAQ (reference sequence). CDR3 length: 15 residues. Profiled with immunoSEQ multiplex PCR; TCRdb holds only in-frame clones, not every one. The data show 50,000 to 65,000 clones, 85% to 95% seen once. The chain links TRBV7-7 to TRBJ2-5; tentative D call: TRBD2 (6 bases). This sequence was found in a woman between 18 and 29 years old in good health and CMV-seropositive. The sample taken for sequencing was PBMCs. The CDR3 spells CASSYRAGPQETQYF. The CDR3 coding sequence is TGTGCTAGCAGCTATCGGGCGGGGCCACAAGAGACCCAGTACTTC.